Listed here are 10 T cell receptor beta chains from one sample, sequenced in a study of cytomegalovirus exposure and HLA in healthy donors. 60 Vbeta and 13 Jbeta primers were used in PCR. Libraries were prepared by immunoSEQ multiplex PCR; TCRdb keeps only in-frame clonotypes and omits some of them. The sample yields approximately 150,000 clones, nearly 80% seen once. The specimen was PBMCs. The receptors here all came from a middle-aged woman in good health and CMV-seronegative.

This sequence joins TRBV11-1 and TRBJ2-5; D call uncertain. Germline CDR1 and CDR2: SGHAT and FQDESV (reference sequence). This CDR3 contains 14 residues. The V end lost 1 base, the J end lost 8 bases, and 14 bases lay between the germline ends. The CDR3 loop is CASSLGYSQLTQYF. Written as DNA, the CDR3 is TGTGCCAGCAGCTTAGGATACAGCCAACTTACCCAGTACTTC. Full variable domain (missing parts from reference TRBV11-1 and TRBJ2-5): EAEVAQSPRYKITEKSQAVAFWCDPISGHATLYWYRQILGQGPELLVQFQDESVVDDSQLPKDRFSAERLKGVDSTLKIQPAELGDSAMYLCASSLGYSQLTQYFGPGTRLLVL.

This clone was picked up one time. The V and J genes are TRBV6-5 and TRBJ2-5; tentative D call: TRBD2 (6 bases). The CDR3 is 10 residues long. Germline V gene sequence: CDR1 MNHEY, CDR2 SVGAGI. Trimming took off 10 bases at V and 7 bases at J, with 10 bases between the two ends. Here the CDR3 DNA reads TGTGCCATTTTGGGGGGGACCCAGTACTTC. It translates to CAILGGTQYF.

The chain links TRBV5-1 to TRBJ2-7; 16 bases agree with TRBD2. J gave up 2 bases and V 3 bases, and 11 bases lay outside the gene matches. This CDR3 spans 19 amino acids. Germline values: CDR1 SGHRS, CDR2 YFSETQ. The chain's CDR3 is CASSWTPGLAGGPPYEQYF. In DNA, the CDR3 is TGCGCCAGCAGCTGGACGCCGGGACTAGCGGGAGGGCCCCCCTACGAGCAGTACTTC.

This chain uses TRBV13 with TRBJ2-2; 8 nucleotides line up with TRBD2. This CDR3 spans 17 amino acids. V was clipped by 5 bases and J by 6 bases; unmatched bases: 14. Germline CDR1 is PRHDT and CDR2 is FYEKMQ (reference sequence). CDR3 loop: CASSATGGGSVSGELFF. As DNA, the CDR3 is TGTGCCAGCAGCGCCACGGGGGGGGGTAGTGTTTCCGGGGAGCTGTTTTTT.

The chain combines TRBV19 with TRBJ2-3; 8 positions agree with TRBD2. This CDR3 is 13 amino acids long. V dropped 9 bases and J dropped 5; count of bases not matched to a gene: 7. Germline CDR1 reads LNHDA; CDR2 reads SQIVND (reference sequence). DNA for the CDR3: TGTGCCAGCGTGGGACTAGATAAAGATACGCAGTATTTT. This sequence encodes CASVGLDKDTQYF.

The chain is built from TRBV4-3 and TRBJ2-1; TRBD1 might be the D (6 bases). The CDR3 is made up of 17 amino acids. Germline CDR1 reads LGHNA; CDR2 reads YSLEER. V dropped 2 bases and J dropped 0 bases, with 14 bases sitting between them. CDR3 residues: CASSQTYQGSSYNEQFF. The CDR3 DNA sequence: TGCGCCAGCAGCCAAACTTATCAGGGGAGCTCCTACAATGAGCAGTTCTTC.

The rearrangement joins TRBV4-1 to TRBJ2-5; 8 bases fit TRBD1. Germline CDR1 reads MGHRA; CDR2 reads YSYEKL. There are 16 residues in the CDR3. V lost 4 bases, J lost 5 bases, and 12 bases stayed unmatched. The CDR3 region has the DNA TGCGCCAGCAGCCCAGAGCAGGGGGCGTTGGTGGAGACCCAGTACTTC. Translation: CASSPEQGALVETQYF.

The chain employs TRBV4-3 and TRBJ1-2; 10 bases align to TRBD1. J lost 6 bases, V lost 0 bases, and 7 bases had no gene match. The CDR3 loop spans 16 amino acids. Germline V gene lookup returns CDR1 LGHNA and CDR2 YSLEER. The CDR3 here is CASSQERDRGLHGYTF. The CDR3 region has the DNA TGCGCCAGCAGCCAAGAGCGGGACAGGGGTTTACATGGCTACACCTTC.

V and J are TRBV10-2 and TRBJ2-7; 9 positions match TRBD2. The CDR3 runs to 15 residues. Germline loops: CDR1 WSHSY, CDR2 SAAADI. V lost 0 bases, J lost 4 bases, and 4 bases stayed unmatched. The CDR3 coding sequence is TGCGCCAGCAGTGAGTCGGTAGCGGGGGCATACGAGCAGTACTTC. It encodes CASSESVAGAYEQYF.

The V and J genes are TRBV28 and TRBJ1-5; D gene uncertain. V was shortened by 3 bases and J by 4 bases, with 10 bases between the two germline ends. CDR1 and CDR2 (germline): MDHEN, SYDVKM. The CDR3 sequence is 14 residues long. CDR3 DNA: TGTGCCAGCAGTTTGGAGTGGAAAAATCAGCCCCAGCATTTT. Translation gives CASSLEWKNQPQHF.